The 32 T cell receptor beta chains listed next were all sequenced from one sample in a study of CD8 T cells in ankylosing spondylitis. MiXCR was run by TCRdb on the 5' RACE reads, yielding one entry per CDR3 protein. Seen here are 150,000 or so distinct CDR3 sequences, roughly 11% observed once, and the top ten hold almost 30%. The sample comprised blood, either unsorted or a sorted T cell fraction (not recorded which). The receptors were sampled from a male donor with ankylosing spondylitis or in good health (not recorded which).

There are many counts of this clonotype. The chain joins TRBV6-1 to TRBJ1-3; no definite D call. Germline V gene data show CDR1 as MNHNS and CDR2 as SASEGT. Between the trimmed V and J ends, which lost 5 bases and 0 bases, there was a span of 8 bases. The CDR3 is 14 residues long. The CDR3 sequence: CASSLRTSGNTIYF. CDR3 nucleotides: TGTGCCAGCAGTCTTCGGACCTCTGGAAACACCATATATTTT.

This clonotype was found many times. This chain connects TRBV5-1 to TRBJ1-2; TRBD1 aligns across 11 bases. The CDR3 contains 18 residues. The V gene end was trimmed by 3 bases and the J gene end by 5 bases; junction bases not matched to a gene: 15. The germline V gene encodes CDR1 SGHRS and CDR2 YFSETQ. This CDR3 is CASSSHGQGAPGSYGYTF. For the CDR3, the DNA is TGCGCCAGCAGCTCGCACGGACAGGGGGCGCCGGGGTCGTATGGCTACACCTTC.

The chain uses TRBV7-2 and TRBJ2-7; the match to TRBD2 covers 11 bases. The V and J ends lost 2 bases and 5 bases, in that order; junction bases with no gene match: 2. Per the germline V gene, CDR1 is SGHTA and CDR2 is FQGNSA. The CDR3 is made up of 14 amino acids. For the CDR3, the DNA is TGTGCCAGCAGCTTAAAACTAGCGGGAGACGAGCAGTACTTC. As protein: CASSLKLAGDEQYF.

This clonotype was picked up many times. The chain links TRBV4-3 to TRBJ2-5, with a possible D match to TRBD1 (6 bases). The V gene's germline CDR1 is LGHNA and CDR2 YSLEER. V was clipped by 0 bases and J by 2 bases, with 22 bases between them. This CDR3 is built from 19 residues. CDR3 residues: CASSQDLGATGTRQETQYF. The CDR3 DNA reads TGCGCCAGCAGCCAAGATCTCGGCGCCACAGGGACACGACAAGAGACCCAGTACTTC.

This clonotype was seen many times. J is TRBJ2-3 and V is TRBV3-1, with 7 nucleotides matching TRBD1. The germline CDR1 and CDR2 sequences are LGHDT and YNNKEL (reference sequence). The J segment lost 1 base and the V segment lost 4 bases, leaving 5 bases of the junction unmatched. The CDR3 runs 15 residues. CDR3 DNA sequence: TGTGCCAGCAGCCTACGGGACAGCGGCACAGATACGCAGTATTTT. Encoded protein: CASSLRDSGTDTQYF.

Here the CDR3 reads CASSLIGNTIYF. The CDR3 nucleotides read TGTGCCAGCAGCTTGATCGGAAACACCATATATTTT. The chain has TRBV7-2 and TRBJ1-3; D is undetermined. Germline CDR1 SGHTA, CDR2 FQGNSA. V was trimmed by 3 bases and J by 4 bases, leaving 4 bases between them. This CDR3 comprises 12 residues.

The chain is built from TRBV25-1 and TRBJ2-2; D may be TRBD2 (5 bases). Germline-derived CDR1 and CDR2 are MGHDK and SYGVNS. The V and J ends lost 10 bases and 0 bases respectively, with 18 bases between them. The CDR3 runs 16 residues. The CDR3, as DNA: TGTGCCATCAGCCCCGGGCTAGCCTCGAACACCGGGGAGCTGTTTTTT. Translation gives CAISPGLASNTGELFF.

V gene TRBV7-8 combines with J gene TRBJ2-1; 11 bases are a match to TRBD1. CDR1 is SGHVS and CDR2 is FQNEAQ in the germline V gene. This CDR3 is built from 18 residues. Losses at the gene ends were 5 bases for V and 6 bases for J; bases not matched to a gene: 15. The CDR3 reads CASSVMGQGVVLGNEQFF. The DNA of the CDR3 is TGTGCCAGCAGCGTAATGGGACAGGGGGTCGTATTAGGCAATGAGCAGTTCTTC.

This clonotype was found many times. The V and J genes are TRBV27 and TRBJ2-2, with TRBD2 matching 7 bases. Looked up from germline, CDR1 is MNHEY and CDR2 is SMNVEV (reference sequence). This CDR3 contains 15 residues. V lost 2 bases to trimming and J lost 0 bases; unmatched junction nucleotides: 0. For the CDR3, the DNA is TGTGCCAGCAGTTTAGCGGGAGCGAACACCGGGGAGCTGTTTTTT. Encoded protein: CASSLAGANTGELFF.

This clonotype was counted at least ten times. V is TRBV6-1 and J is TRBJ2-2; 9 nucleotides line up with TRBD2. The J segment lost 6 bases and the V segment lost 6 bases, leaving 14 bases of the junction unmatched. The length of the CDR3 is 17 residues. CDR1 and CDR2 (germline): MNHNS, SASEGT. CDR3 protein: CASSPPGASGDAGELFF. DNA of the CDR3: TGTGCCAGCAGCCCCCCAGGGGCTAGCGGGGACGCCGGGGAGCTGTTTTTT.

In this sample, this clonotype turned up many times. The J gene is TRBJ1-1, the V gene TRBV5-1; D call uncertain. With 0 bases removed from V and 4 bases from J, the gap between germline ends came to 16 bases. CDR1 and CDR2 from the germline V gene are SGHRS and YFSETQ. This CDR3 region has 16 residues. The CDR3 sequence is CASSLDQNLAFTEAFF. CDR3 sequence (DNA): TGCGCCAGCAGCTTGGATCAGAATTTGGCGTTCACTGAAGCTTTCTTT.

The sample holds many counts of this clonotype. The V gene is TRBV28, the J gene TRBJ2-6, with no clear D. Trimming cost V 2 bases and J 2 bases, with 10 bases left between them. Germline CDR1 MDHEN, CDR2 SYDVKM. The CDR3 spans 16 residues. The CDR3 is CASSLRPLTGANVLTF. The DNA of the CDR3 is TGTGCCAGCAGTTTACGCCCCCTTACTGGGGCCAACGTCCTGACTTTC.

The CDR3 DNA sequence: TGTGCCAGCAGCCTAGGACAGGCCTATGGCTACACCTTC. Residues: CASSLGQAYGYTF. V and J are TRBV2 and TRBJ1-2, with TRBD1 identical over 7 bases. V trimming: 6 bases; J trimming: 4 bases; junction bases outside the gene matches: 5. CDR3 length equals 13 residues. The germline V gene has CDR1 SNHLY and CDR2 FYNNEI.

J is TRBJ1-5 and V is TRBV7-2; D is unresolved. Germline values: CDR1 SGHTA, CDR2 FQGNSA. The ends were cut back, 5 bases at V and 0 bases at J, with 11 bases in the middle. CDR3 length: 15 amino acids. CDR3: CASSPRTVSNQPQHF. Written as DNA, the CDR3 is TGTGCCAGCAGCCCGAGGACGGTTAGCAATCAGCCCCAGCATTTT.

This clonotype was detected many times. The chain recombines TRBV5-6 with TRBJ1-4; 8 positions agree with TRBD1. The germline gives CDR1 SGHDT, CDR2 YYEEEE. The CDR3 loop spans 15 amino acids. V lost 4 bases, J lost 7 bases, and 9 bases stayed unmatched. The CDR3, as DNA: TGTGCCAGCAGCGGCGGACAGGGTTCAGGTGAAAAACTGTTTTTT. Amino acids: CASSGGQGSGEKLFF.

The rearrangement uses TRBV29-1 and TRBJ2-5; 9 bases align to TRBD2. The V segment lost 6 bases and the J segment 5 bases; nucleotides outside the gene matches: 13. CDR3 length equals 15 residues. Per germline, CDR1 SQVTM and CDR2 ANQGSEA. Written as DNA, the CDR3 is TGCAGCGTCTCCGGGACTAGCCCAGTGTTGGAGACCCAGTACTTC. Amino acids: CSVSGTSPVLETQYF.

This clonotype was recorded at least ten times. The V and J genes are TRBV20-1 and TRBJ1-5; 11 bases agree with TRBD1. Germline V CDR1 and CDR2: DFQATT, SNEGSKA (reference sequence). V was pared by 2 bases and J by 7 bases, with 7 bases of the junction left unmatched. The CDR3 has 15 residues. CDR3 region: CSARTPGQGDQPQHF. The CDR3 coding sequence is TGCAGTGCTAGAACGCCGGGACAGGGGGACCAGCCCCAGCATTTT.

With regard to this clonotype: The junction departs from the called germline gene at one end, perhaps through a read error. V gene TRBV20-1 combines with J gene TRBJ2-3; 11 nucleotides agree with TRBD2. This CDR3 comprises 20 residues. From germline, CDR1 is DFQATT and CDR2 SNEGSKA (reference sequence). This CDR3 reads CCARKVPGFGLAGSTDTQYF. The CDR3 bases are TGCTGTGCTAGAAAAGTCCCCGGATTCGGACTAGCGGGCAGCACAGATACGCAGTATTTT.

This clonotype has at least ten counts. The J gene is TRBJ1-2, the V gene TRBV19; a weak D match, TRBD1 (5 bases). The CDR3 loop spans 15 amino acids. The germline V and J ends were trimmed by 4 bases and 2 bases, with 14 bases remaining between them. Germline CDR1 LNHDA, CDR2 SQIVND (reference sequence). The CDR3 DNA reads TGTGCCAGTAGTACCCCCGGGACGAAAAACTATGGCTACACCTTC. As protein: CASSTPGTKNYGYTF.

Ten or more counts support this clonotype. The chain is built from TRBV5-6 and TRBJ2-1; D gene unclear. CDR3 length equals 15 residues. V dropped 0 bases and J dropped 0 bases, with 7 bases sitting between them. The germline V gene encodes CDR1 SGHDT and CDR2 YYEEEE. CDR3: CASSLEIRSYNEQFF. The CDR3 nucleotides read TGTGCCAGCAGCTTGGAGATCCGCTCCTACAATGAGCAGTTCTTC. Full variable domain (outside the CDR3, taken from reference TRBV5-6 and TRBJ2-1): DAGVTQSPTHLIKTRGQQVTLRCSPKSGHDTVSWYQQALGQGPQFIFQYYEEEERQRGNFPDRFSGHQFPNYSSELNVNALLLGDSALYLCASSLEIRSYNEQFFGPGTRLTVL.

This clonotype was picked up a small number of times. This chain connects TRBV5-1 to TRBJ1-1; D not resolved. With 0 bases removed from V and 0 bases from J, the gap between germline ends came to 6 bases. This CDR3 comprises 14 residues. Germline lookup yields CDR1 SGHRS and CDR2 YFSETQ. The CDR3 spells CASSLDAVNTEAFF. The CDR3 DNA sequence: TGCGCCAGCAGCTTGGATGCGGTGAACACTGAAGCTTTCTTT.

This clonotype was seen ten or more times. The chain joins TRBV27 to TRBJ2-1; no clear D. V was pared by 0 bases and J by 8 bases, with 5 bases between. The CDR3 covers 12 residues. Germline V gene data show CDR1 as MNHEY and CDR2 as SMNVEV (reference sequence). The CDR3 coding sequence is TGTGCCAGCAGTTTATCACCCCATGAGCAGTTCTTC. Protein: CASSLSPHEQFF.

Ten or more counts support this clonotype. This CDR3 reads CASSPNGVEAFF. The CDR3 DNA sequence: TGTGCCAGCTCACCTAATGGTGTTGAAGCTTTCTTT. The V gene is TRBV18, the J gene TRBJ1-1; D not resolved. CDR3 length: 12 residues. Germline lookup yields CDR1 KGHSH and CDR2 LQKENI. V lost 3 bases and J 7 bases, leaving 9 bases between the germline ends. The variable domain in full, with the rest retrieved from reference TRBV18 and TRBJ1-1, is NAGVMQNPRHLVRRRGQEARLRCSPMKGHSHVYWYRQLPEEGLKFMVYLQKENIIDESGMPKERFSAEFPKEGPSILRIQQVVRGDSAAYFCASSPNGVEAFFGQGTRLTVV.

This clonotype was seen at least ten times. The gene calls are TRBV5-1 and TRBJ2-3, with D perhaps TRBD1 or TRBD2 (5 bases each). Per the germline V gene, CDR1 is SGHRS and CDR2 is YFSETQ. With 3 bases removed from V and 0 bases from J, the gap between germline ends came to 11 bases. The CDR3 runs 15 residues. CDR3 loop: CASSSVGASTDTQYF. DNA of the CDR3: TGCGCCAGCAGCTCCGTCGGGGCTAGCACAGATACGCAGTATTTT.

This clonotype was picked up many times. V gene TRBV7-2 combines with J gene TRBJ2-7, with D hard to call. CDR3 length: 15 residues. The V end lost 1 base, the J end lost 1 base, and 11 bases lay between the germline ends. Germline V gene data show CDR1 as SGHTA and CDR2 as FQGNSA. Written as DNA, the CDR3 is TGTGCCAGCAGCTTAGTGGGTCAAGGTTCCTACGAGCAGTACTTC. Translation gives CASSLVGQGSYEQYF.

This clonotype has a count of ten or more. The gene calls are TRBV27 and TRBJ2-7; D uncertain. Germline lookup yields CDR1 MNHEY and CDR2 SMNVEV (reference sequence). V was shortened by 3 bases and J by 6 bases, with 18 bases between the two germline ends. CDR3 length: 15 amino acids. The CDR3 bases are TGTGCCAGCAGTTTGGGGTATCAGCCCTCAAGCGAGCAGTACTTC. Its translation: CASSLGYQPSSEQYF.

In its sample, this clonotype was seen many times. The chain has TRBV20-1 and TRBJ2-1; 11 bases map to TRBD2. The V gene's germline CDR1 is DFQATT and CDR2 SNEGSKA (reference sequence). The CDR3 sequence is 16 residues long. The V gene end was trimmed by 5 bases and the J gene end by 8 bases; junction bases not matched to a gene: 14. The CDR3 loop reads CSAQRPLAGESDEQFF. The CDR3 DNA follows: TGCAGTGCTCAAAGGCCACTAGCGGGAGAATCGGATGAGCAGTTCTTC.

This clonotype was counted at least ten times. The V call is TRBV12-3 or TRBV12-4, the J call TRBJ1-1; D is undetermined. V gave up 4 bases and J gave up 1 base, with 10 bases separating them. This CDR3 comprises 14 residues. The DNA for the CDR3 is TGTGCCAGCAGTTCAACAACAGCGAACACTGAAGCTTTCTTT. Translation gives CASSSTTANTEAFF.

This clonotype was counted ten times or more. The genes are TRBV5-6 and TRBJ1-2, with D unclear. This CDR3 comprises 16 residues. Trimming cost V 4 bases and J 4 bases, with 20 bases left between them. Germline CDR1 reads SGHDT; CDR2 reads YYEEEE. Written as DNA, the CDR3 is TGTGCCAGCAGCCCTTACCTCAGCCAGAATGGCTATGGCTACACCTTC. Protein sequence: CASSPYLSQNGYGYTF.

The rearrangement links TRBV20-1 to TRBJ2-7; D is undetermined. This CDR3 has 15 residues. Germline lookup yields CDR1 DFQATT and CDR2 SNEGSKA (reference sequence). Trimming pared 2 bases from V and 2 bases from J, leaving 16 bases between. The CDR3 reads CSARTRTGTTYEQYF. CDR3 DNA sequence: TGCAGTGCTAGAACCCGGACGGGCACTACCTACGAGCAGTACTTC.

There are many counts of this clonotype. This chain joins TRBV16 and TRBJ2-7; D may be TRBD1 or TRBD2 (5 bases each). CDR3 length equals 11 residues. CDR1 is KGHSY and CDR2 is FQNENV in the germline V gene. The ends were cut back, 9 bases at V and 6 bases at J, with 12 bases in the middle. The CDR3 nucleotides read TGTGCCAGTTCCCGGGGCGTCGAGCAGTACTTC. Its protein product is CASSRGVEQYF.

V and J are TRBV4-1 and TRBJ2-6; weak D call: TRBD2 (6 bases). The CDR3 spans 19 residues. Trimming removed 0 bases from V and 1 base from J, with 16 bases in between. Looked up from germline, CDR1 is MGHRA and CDR2 is YSYEKL. In DNA, the CDR3 is TGCGCCAGCAGCCAAGAGGGGGGATCCCTTACTTCTGGGGCCAACGTCCTGACTTTC. This codes for CASSQEGGSLTSGANVLTF.